This TCR beta chain was recovered during a study of chemoradiotherapy in HPV16-positive cancers. Study-level points and caveats: Better recurrence-free survival went with HPV-responsive T-cell expansion in HPV16-positive patients. Non-HPV-specific T cells did not expand in tumors during treatment, whereas candidate HPV-specific clones and E7-related motifs did.

Profiling relied on immunoSEQ multiplex PCR, and the TCRdb table lists in-frame clones only, not all of them. The sample yields 9,500 to 15,000 clones, roughly nine tenths seen once. Turning to this clone: Its antigen remains unknown.

The V gene lost 4 bases and the J gene lost 2 bases, with 12 bases spanning the gap. Germline CDR1 reads SGHDT; CDR2 reads YYEEEE. The CDR3 runs 14 residues. The source was blood, collected from a patient who underwent chemoradiotherapy. This clonotype originated in a human donor with HPV-associated anogenital cancer. V is TRBV5-6 and J is TRBJ1-2, with D possibly TRBD1 on 6 matching bases. The CDR3, as DNA: TGTGCCAGCAGCCCGCGGACAGTGAACTATGGCTACACCTTC. It translates to CASSPRTVNYGYTF.